There are a few counts of the clone carrying this TCR beta chain. Its cognate antigen is unknown. This sample was taken from a study of T cell repertoires in cytomegalovirus infection. Study background: An indication of both CMV infection and matching HLA type came from public TCR beta signatures. General study results and limits: CMV carriers with the relevant HLA were identified by cumulative public TCR beta family frequency. In two of eight donors, the top clonotype was HLA-C-restricted CMV-specific.

The CDR3 is made up of 16 amino acids. V lost 3 bases, J lost 8 bases, and 8 bases stayed unmatched. Germline CDR1 reads SGHTA; CDR2 reads FQGNSA. One entry per CDR3 protein results from TCRdb running MiXCR on the reads. The data contain a few hundred thousand distinct CDR3 sequences, about 39% of them seen just once; the ten biggest clones take up 35% to 50%. Here the sequenced sample was cultured PBMCs, taken from culture after CMV antigen stimulation. The chain carries TRBV7-2 and TRBJ2-1, with 12 bases identical to TRBD2. The sequence came from a human donor in good health (CMV status not recorded). Some clones in this sample may be carry-over from other donors' samples. The CDR3 DNA reads as TGTGCCAGCAGCTTGCTCAAGACTAGCGGGGGCTATGAGCAGTTCTTC. Translating it yields CASSLLKTSGGYEQFF.